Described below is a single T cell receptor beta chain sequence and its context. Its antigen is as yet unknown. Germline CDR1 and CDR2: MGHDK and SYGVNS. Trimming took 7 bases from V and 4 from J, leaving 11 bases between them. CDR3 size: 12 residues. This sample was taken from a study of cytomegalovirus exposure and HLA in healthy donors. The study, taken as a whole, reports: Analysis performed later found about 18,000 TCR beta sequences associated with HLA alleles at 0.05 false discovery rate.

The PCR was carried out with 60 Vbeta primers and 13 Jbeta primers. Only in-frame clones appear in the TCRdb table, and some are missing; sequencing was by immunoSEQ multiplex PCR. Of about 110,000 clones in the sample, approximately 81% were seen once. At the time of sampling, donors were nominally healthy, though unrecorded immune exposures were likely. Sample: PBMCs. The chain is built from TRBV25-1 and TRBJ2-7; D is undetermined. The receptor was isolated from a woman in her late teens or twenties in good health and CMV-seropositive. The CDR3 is CASMHRTYEQYF. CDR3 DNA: TGTGCCAGCATGCACAGAACTTACGAGCAGTACTTC.